The T cell receptor (beta chain) described here comes from a study of human T cells and chemical hapten exposure (dated by TCRdb to the early 2020s). Background for the entire study: For sensitization, 2% DPC in acetone was applied to an approximately 2 cm by approximately 2 cm area of upper inner arm skin. Patients additionally received weekly therapeutic DPC doses to the scalp throughout the roughly 25-week study period. Patch testing on the upper back used Finn chambers containing 0.01% DPC, with scoring done after 6 days according to International Contact Dermatitis Research Group standards. Alopecia areata with under or over 50% scalp involvement, alopecia totalis and alopecia universalis were represented in the patient cohort, which was mostly female. Libraries were pooled for sequencing, and variation in per-sample TCR yields was attributed mainly to small differences in library volumes within the pool. Peripheral blood TCR repertoire changes were tracked in vivo in alopecia patients during primary and secondary sensitization to the hapten diphenylcyclopropenone (DPC). Blood was sampled from patients pre-sensitization (week 0) and at 2, 6 and about 24 weeks after DPC sensitization. Twenty-nine alopecia patients gave blood for TCR sequencing at one to four time points (pre-sensitization, 2, 6 and 24 weeks).

Library creation used RACE. Instrument on record: NextSeq 500. During library preparation, unique molecular identifiers were attached to individual cDNA molecules so that TCRs could be counted in a quantitative, reproducible way. From each blood RNA sample, both TCR alpha and TCR beta chains were sequenced. From the authors' description of their analysis: A median of roughly 98,000 TCRs per sample was observed, with a range of about 20,000 to 690,600. The Decombinator software suite was used to annotate V, J and CDR3 in the TCR reads. Every sample was subsampled to the same number of TCRs (28,000) for the PS versus PT1 abundance plots. TCRs were defined as expanded if absent before sensitization and observed at least eight times at the 2-week time point. TCRdb redid the processing of the public reads, applying fastp at Q25 and MiXCR, and retained in-frame beta chains. Under each unique CDR3 protein, matching rows form one entry showing the most common genes and DNA. The V and J calls and clone size are TCRdb's, not the authors'. The sample data list some 96,000 distinct CDR3 sequences, and 27% of these were observed just once. The ten most abundant clones make up about a tenth of the sample.

Based on the germline V gene, the CDR1 and CDR2 sequences are MDHEN and SYDVKM. There are 19 amino acids in the CDR3, from cysteine to phenylalanine inclusive. Only the CDR3 part of the read is kept: 57 bases, read in frame from the first base. Trimmed from V: 3 bases; trimmed from J: 1 base; junction bases lacking a gene match: 13. Read against the paper, the sample's time point label means: patch test 3, about 24 weeks after DPC sensitization. The treatment or condition label on this specimen signifies: therapeutic diphenylcyclopropenone sensitization with weekly scalp DPC. Blood at each patch-test visit was drawn before the patch test was applied. To be eligible, patients had to be aged 18 to 70, diagnosed with alopecia and judged suitable for DPC therapy, while pregnant patients were excluded. Total RNA was isolated from unfractionated whole blood collected in Tempus Blood RNA tubes. This clonotype appeared a few times. This clone's antigen is unknown. Base quality data are lacking; no much larger clone is found one base away.

General findings and caveats noted by the study authors: After repeated subsampling, the strength of the expansion versus patch-test correlation and the threshold at which it became significant changed. A positive correlation was found between the number of PT1 expanded TCRs and patch test score, with significance reached at thresholds 8, 16 and 32 but not 4. Alopecia, a presumed autoimmune disease, was present in all patients, so the immune response of the patients might differ from that of healthy individuals. No change with DPC sensitization was found in the number of TCRs above 1 in 1000 frequency, and no evidence of global repertoire structure alterations was found. Significantly more large CDR3 similarity clusters were formed by expanded TCRs than by pre-sensitization or healthy control sets, consistent with antigen-driven responses.

The chain employs TRBV28 and TRBJ1-5; TRBD1 matches 9 bases in the middle. This TCR was recovered from a middle-aged man with alopecia areata. Some clones in this sample may be carry-over from other donors' samples. Material: whole blood, obtained in connection with sensitization to the hapten diphenylcyclopropenone (DPC). CDR3 protein: CASSLFGGTGSLSNQPQHF. The DNA sequence is as follows: TGTGCCAGCAGTTTGTTCGGGGGGACAGGGTCCCTGAGCAATCAGCCCCAGCATTTT. Extended through the reference TRBV28 and TRBJ1-5 proteins, this CDR3 yields the full variable domain: DVKVTQSSRYLVKRTGEKVFLECVQDMDHENMFWYRQDPGLGLRLIYFSYDVKMKEKGDIPEGYSVSREKKERFSLILESASTNQTSMYLCASSLFGGTGSLSNQPQHFGDGTRLSIL.